Shown below are 5 T cell receptor beta chains from a single sample sequenced in a study of tumor-infiltrating lymphocytes in primary liver carcinoma. Starting material of around 460 ng total RNA yielded TCR beta cDNA via a constant-region primer. Libraries for TCR beta were built through three nested multiplex PCR rounds, which together made up a slightly modified ARM-PCR procedure. The first two PCR rounds used TRBV1-TRBV30 primers with a Cbeta primer, around 10 cycles each. TCRdb re-called the multiplex PCR reads through MiXCR, storing one row per CDR3 protein. The data hold roughly 190,000 distinct CDR3 sequences, with 85% observed a single time. RNA and DNA were co-extracted from about 20-30 mg of unsorted bulk tissue. Source material: tumor tissue from primary liver carcinoma. The origin of the receptors is a man aged 35 to 55 with primary liver carcinoma and hepatitis B virus infection.

About this clonotype: It is likely a read error, because the conserved phenylalanine at the end of the CDR3 is missing. The J gene is TRBJ2-2, the V gene TRBV29-1; 13 nucleotides agree with TRBD2. The CDR3 sequence is 15 residues long. Unmatched junction bases numbered 3, after V lost 8 bases and J lost 0 bases. Germline V gene sequence: CDR1 SQVTM, CDR2 ANQGSEA. The CDR3 loop is CSIGTSGANTGELFV. CDR3 coding DNA: TGCAGCATTGGGACTAGCGGGGCGAACACCGGGGAGCTGTTTGTT.

Concerning this clonotype: A read error may explain this, as a much larger clone is one base away. The chain employs TRBV30 and TRBJ1-1; D call uncertain. CDR1 and CDR2 (germline): GTSNPN, SVGIG (reference sequence). The CDR3 has 13 residues. V lost 3 bases and J 0 bases, leaving 8 bases between the germline ends. The chain's CDR3 is CAWRFIMNTEAFF. The CDR3 DNA reads TGTGCCTGGAGATTCATCATGAACACTGAAGCTTTCTTT.

The chain combines TRBV6-2 or TRBV6-3 with TRBJ2-7; D gene unclear. This CDR3 has 16 residues. The V gene's germline CDR1 is MNHEY and CDR2 SVGEGT. The V gene lost 5 bases and the J gene lost 3 bases, with 20 bases spanning the gap. This CDR3 reads CASSSGRSRSYYEQYF. The CDR3, as DNA: TGTGCCAGCAGTAGTGGGCGGAGCCGCAGTTACTACGAGCAGTACTTC.

The chain carries TRBV10-3 and TRBJ1-2; no clear D gene. This CDR3 is built from 14 residues. Trimming took off 3 bases at V and 7 bases at J, with 15 bases between the two ends. CDR1 ENHRY and CDR2 SYGVKD come from the germline V gene. The CDR3 protein is CAISDLKGHFGYTF. CDR3 DNA: TGTGCCATCAGTGACTTGAAAGGTCACTTTGGCTACACCTTC.

The V gene is TRBV6-1, the J gene TRBJ1-1, with a possible D match to TRBD1 (6 bases). Germline loops: CDR1 MNHNS, CDR2 SASEGT. The CDR3 sequence is 16 residues long. V lost 2 bases, J lost 7 bases, and 20 bases lay in between. DNA for the CDR3: TGTGCCAGCAGTGAACATCAGGGGCGCGGGAATAGTGAAGCTTTCTTT. The encoded protein is CASSEHQGRGNSEAFF.